This TCR beta chain stems from a study of T cell responses to AZD1222 COVID-19 vaccine. Broader study findings: At baseline, just a handful of AZD1222 recipients tested seropositive.

From germline, CDR1 is LNHDA and CDR2 SQIVND (reference sequence). The CDR3 has 15 residues. Deletions cut 3 bases from V and 0 bases from J, with 11 bases between. With regard to this clone: As yet, its antigen is unknown.

The assay was immunoSEQ multiplex PCR, and TCRdb's table has in-frame clones only and misses some. This table has around 120,000 clones, approximately 93% appearing once. The source of this sequence is an adult in good health. Sequenced material: peripheral blood, taken on day 0 of AZD1222 vaccination. This chain joins TRBV19 and TRBJ1-1; no reliable D call. Here the CDR3 DNA reads TGTGCCAGTAGTATTGGTATACTGATGAACACTGAAGCTTTCTTT. Translated, it gives CASSIGILMNTEAFF.